This T cell receptor beta chain was observed in a study of T cell responses to AZD1222 COVID-19 vaccine. Whole-study results and caveats: Females outnumbered males among donors, who were mostly white British; clonal diversity was possibly underestimated.

Generated by immunoSEQ multiplex PCR, the TCRdb table keeps only in-frame clones and is missing some. Its table lists 150,000 or so clones. Per the germline V gene, CDR1 is KGHSH and CDR2 is LQKENI. The V segment lost 1 base and the J segment 6 bases; nucleotides outside the gene matches: 9. CDR3 length equals 16 residues. With regard to this clone: What it binds is unknown.

The chain uses TRBV18 and TRBJ2-3; 8 nucleotides align to TRBD2. Sequencing used peripheral blood. The sequence derives from an adult in good health. The CDR3 reads CASSPLSGGASDTQYF. The CDR3 DNA sequence: TGTGCCAGCTCACCACTGAGCGGGGGAGCTTCTGATACGCAGTATTTT.